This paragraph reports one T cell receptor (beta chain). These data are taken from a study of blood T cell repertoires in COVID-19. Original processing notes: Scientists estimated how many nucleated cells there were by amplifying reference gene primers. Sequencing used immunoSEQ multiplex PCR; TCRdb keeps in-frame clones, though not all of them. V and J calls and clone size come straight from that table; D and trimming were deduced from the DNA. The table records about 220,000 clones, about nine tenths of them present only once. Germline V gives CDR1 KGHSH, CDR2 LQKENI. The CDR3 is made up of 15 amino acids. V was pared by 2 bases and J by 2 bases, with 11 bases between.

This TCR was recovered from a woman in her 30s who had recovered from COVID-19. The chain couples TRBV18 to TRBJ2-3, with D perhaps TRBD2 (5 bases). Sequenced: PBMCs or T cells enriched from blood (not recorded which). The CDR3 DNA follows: TGTGCCAGCTCACCAGCTGGACTTTACACAGATACGCAGTATTTT. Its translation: CASSPAGLYTDTQYF.